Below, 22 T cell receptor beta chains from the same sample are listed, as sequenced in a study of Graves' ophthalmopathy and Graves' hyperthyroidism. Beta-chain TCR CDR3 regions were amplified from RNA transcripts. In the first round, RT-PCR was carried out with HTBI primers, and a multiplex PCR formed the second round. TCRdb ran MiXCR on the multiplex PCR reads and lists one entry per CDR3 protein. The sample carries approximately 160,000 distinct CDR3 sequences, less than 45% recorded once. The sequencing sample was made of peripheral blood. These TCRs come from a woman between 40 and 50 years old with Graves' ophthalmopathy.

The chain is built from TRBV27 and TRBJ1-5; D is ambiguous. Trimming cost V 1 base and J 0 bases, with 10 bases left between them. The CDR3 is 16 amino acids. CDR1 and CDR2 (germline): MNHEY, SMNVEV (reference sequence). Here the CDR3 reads CASSLYASYSNQPQHF. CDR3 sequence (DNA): TGTGCCAGCAGTTTATACGCGTCTTATAGCAATCAGCCCCAGCATTTT.

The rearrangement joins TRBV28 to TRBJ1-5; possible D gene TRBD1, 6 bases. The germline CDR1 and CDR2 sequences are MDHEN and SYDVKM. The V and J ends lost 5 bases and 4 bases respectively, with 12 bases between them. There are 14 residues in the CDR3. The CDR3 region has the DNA TGTGCCAGCAGTCCCCCCAGGGGAAATCAGCCCCAGCATTTT. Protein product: CASSPPRGNQPQHF.

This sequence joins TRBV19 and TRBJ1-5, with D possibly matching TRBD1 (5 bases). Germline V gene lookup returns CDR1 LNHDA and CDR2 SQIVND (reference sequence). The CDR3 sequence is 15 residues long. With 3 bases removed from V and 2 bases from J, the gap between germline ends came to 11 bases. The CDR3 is CASSILRGGNQPQHF. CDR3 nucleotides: TGTGCCAGTAGTATCCTACGGGGGGGCAATCAGCCCCAGCATTTT. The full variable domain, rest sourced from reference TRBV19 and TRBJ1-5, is DGGITQSPKYLFRKEGQNVTLSCEQNLNHDAMYWYRQDPGQGLRLIYYSQIVNDFQKGDIAEGYSVSREKKESFPLTVTSAQKNPTAFYLCASSILRGGNQPQHFGDGTRLSIL.

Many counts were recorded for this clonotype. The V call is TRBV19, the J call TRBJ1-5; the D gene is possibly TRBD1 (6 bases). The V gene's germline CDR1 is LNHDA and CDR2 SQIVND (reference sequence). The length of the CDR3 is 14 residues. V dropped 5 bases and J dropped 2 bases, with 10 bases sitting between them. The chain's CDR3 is CASSSRTGNQPQHF. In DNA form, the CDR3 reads TGTGCCAGTAGTTCGAGGACAGGCAATCAGCCCCAGCATTTT.

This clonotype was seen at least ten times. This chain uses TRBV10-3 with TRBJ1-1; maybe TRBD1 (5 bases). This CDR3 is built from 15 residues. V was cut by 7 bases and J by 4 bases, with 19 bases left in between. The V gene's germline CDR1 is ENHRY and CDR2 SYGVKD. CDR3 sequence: CAIKERDGGGTEAFF. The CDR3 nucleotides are TGTGCCATCAAAGAACGGGACGGGGGAGGCACTGAAGCTTTCTTT.

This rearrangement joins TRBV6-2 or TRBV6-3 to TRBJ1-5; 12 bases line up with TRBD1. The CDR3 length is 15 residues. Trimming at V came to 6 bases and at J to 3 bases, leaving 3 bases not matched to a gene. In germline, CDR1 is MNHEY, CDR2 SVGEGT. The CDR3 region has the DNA TGTGCCAGCAGCGGGACAGGGGGCCTCAATCAGCCCCAGCATTTT. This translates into CASSGTGGLNQPQHF.

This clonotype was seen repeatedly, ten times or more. The CDR3 loop reads CASSLGWTVQETQYF. CDR3 DNA: TGTGCCAGCAGTTTGGGTTGGACAGTACAAGAGACCCAGTACTTC. The V and J genes are TRBV12-3 or TRBV12-4 and TRBJ2-5; D perhaps matches TRBD1 (6 bases). The length of the CDR3 is 15 residues. V dropped 3 bases and J dropped 2 bases, with 13 bases sitting between them.

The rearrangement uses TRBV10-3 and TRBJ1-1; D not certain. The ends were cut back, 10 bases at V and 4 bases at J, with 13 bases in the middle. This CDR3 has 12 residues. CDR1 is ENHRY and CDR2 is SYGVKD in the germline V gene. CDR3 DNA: TGTGCCACCAAGGACCTGGGCACTGAAGCTTTCTTT. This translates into CATKDLGTEAFF.

The CDR3 DNA sequence: TGTGCCAGCAGATGGAGGGCCTCGTACGAGCAGTACTTC. Protein sequence: CASRWRASYEQYF. The chain links TRBV6-2 or TRBV6-3 to TRBJ2-7, with D maybe TRBD2 (6 bases). There are 13 residues in the CDR3. The germline gives CDR1 MNHEY, CDR2 SVGEGT. Trimming pared 6 bases from V and 4 bases from J, leaving 13 bases between.

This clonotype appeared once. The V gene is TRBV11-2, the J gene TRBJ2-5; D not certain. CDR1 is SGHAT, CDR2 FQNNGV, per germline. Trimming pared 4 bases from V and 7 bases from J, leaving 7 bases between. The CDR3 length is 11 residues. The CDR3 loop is CASSSQWTQYF. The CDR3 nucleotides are TGTGCCAGCAGCTCCCAATGGACCCAGTACTTC.

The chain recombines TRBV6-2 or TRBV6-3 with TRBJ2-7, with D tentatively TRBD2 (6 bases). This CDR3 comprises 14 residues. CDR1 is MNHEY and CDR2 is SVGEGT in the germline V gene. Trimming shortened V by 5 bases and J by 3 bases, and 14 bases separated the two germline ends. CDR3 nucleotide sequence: TGTGCCAGCAGTCCTACTTTGGGGGGCTACGAGCAGTACTTC. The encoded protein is CASSPTLGGYEQYF.

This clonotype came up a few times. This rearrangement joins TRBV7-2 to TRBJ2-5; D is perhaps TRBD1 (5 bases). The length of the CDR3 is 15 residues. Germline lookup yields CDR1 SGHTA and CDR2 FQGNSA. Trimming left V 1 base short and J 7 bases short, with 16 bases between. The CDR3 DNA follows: TGTGCCAGCAGCTTAGGTCAGGACATTACCCGGACCCAGTACTTC. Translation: CASSLGQDITRTQYF.

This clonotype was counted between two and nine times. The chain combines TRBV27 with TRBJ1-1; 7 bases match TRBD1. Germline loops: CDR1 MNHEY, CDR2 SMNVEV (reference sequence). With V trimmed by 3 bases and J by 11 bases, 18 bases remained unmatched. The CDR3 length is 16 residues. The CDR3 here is CASSFIQGGGGRLAFF. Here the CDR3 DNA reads TGTGCCAGCAGTTTTATCCAGGGGGGCGGGGGGCGGTTGGCTTTCTTT.

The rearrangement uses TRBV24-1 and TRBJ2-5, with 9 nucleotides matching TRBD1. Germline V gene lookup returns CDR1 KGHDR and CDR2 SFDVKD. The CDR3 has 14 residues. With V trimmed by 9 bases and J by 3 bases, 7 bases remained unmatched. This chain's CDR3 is CATQAGDREETQYF. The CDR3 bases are TGTGCCACCCAGGCCGGGGACAGGGAAGAGACCCAGTACTTC.

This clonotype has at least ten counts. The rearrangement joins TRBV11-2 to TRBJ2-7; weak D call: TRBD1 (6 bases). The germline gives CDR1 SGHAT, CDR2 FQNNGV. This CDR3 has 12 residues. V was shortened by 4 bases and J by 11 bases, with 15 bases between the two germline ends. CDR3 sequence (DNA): TGTGCCAGCAGCTCGACGACAGGTCGCAAGTACTTC. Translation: CASSSTTGRKYF.

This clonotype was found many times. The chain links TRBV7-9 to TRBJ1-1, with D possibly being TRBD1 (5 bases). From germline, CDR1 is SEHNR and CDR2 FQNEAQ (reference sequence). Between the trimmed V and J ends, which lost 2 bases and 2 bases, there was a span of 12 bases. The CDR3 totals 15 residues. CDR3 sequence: CASSLTGGRNTEAFF. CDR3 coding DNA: TGTGCCAGCAGCTTAACTGGGGGGAGAAACACTGAAGCTTTCTTT.

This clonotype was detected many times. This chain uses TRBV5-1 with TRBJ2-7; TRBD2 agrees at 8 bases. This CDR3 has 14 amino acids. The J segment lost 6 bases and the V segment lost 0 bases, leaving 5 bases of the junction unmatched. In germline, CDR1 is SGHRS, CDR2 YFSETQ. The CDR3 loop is CASSLGGLASEQYF. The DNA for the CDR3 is TGCGCCAGCAGCTTGGGAGGACTAGCCTCCGAGCAGTACTTC.

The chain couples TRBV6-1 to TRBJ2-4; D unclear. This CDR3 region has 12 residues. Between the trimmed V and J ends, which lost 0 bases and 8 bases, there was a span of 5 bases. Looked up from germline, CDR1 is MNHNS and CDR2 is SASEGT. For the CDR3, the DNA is TGTGCCAGCAGTGAAGCGCTGGACATTCAGTACTTC. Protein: CASSEALDIQYF.

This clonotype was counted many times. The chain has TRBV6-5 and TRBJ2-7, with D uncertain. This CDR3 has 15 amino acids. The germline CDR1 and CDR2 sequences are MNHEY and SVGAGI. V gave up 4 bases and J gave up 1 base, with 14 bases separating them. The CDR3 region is CASSSHNSRSYEQYF. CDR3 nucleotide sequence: TGTGCCAGCAGTTCCCACAATAGCAGATCCTACGAGCAGTACTTC.

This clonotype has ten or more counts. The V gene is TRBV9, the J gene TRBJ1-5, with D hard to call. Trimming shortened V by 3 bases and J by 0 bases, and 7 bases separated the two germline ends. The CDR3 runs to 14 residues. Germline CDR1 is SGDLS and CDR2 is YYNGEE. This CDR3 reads CASSADNSNQPQHF. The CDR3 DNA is TGTGCCAGCAGCGCCGACAATAGCAATCAGCCCCAGCATTTT.

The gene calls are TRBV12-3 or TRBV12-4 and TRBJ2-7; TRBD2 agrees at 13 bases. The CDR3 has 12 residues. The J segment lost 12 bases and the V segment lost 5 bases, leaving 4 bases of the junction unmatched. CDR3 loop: CASSGLAGAPYF. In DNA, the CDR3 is TGTGCCAGCAGTGGACTAGCGGGGGCTCCGTACTTC.

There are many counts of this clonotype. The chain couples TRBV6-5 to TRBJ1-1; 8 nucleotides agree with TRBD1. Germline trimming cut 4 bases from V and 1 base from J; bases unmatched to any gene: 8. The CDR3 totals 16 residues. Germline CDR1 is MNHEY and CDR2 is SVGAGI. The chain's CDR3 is CASSFGQGKGNTEAFF. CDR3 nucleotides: TGTGCCAGCAGTTTCGGACAGGGCAAGGGGAACACTGAAGCTTTCTTT.